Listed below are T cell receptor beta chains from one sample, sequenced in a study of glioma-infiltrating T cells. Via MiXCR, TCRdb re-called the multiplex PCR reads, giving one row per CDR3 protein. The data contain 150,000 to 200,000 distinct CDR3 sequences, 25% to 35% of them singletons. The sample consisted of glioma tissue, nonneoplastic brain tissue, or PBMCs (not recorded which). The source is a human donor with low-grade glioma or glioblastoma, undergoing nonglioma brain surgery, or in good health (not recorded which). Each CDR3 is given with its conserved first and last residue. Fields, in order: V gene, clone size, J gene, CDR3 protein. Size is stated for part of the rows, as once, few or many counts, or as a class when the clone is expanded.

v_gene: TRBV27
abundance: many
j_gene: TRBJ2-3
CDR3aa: CASSLSWGGADTQYF

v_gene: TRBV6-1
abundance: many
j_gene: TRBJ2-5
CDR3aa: CASSELAGTLYQETQYF

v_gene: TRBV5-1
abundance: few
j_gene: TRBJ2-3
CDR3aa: CASTITSATDTQYF

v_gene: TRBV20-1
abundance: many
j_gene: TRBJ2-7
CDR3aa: CSARDPGRYEQYF

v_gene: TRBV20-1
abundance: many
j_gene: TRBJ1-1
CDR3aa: CSARVTTENTEAFF

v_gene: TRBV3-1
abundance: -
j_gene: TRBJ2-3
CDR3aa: CASSQEPPPLDTQYF

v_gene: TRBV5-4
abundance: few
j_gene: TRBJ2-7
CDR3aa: CASRNQTGGEQYF

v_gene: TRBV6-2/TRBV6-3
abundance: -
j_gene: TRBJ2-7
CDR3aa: CASSCPRLSIYEQYF

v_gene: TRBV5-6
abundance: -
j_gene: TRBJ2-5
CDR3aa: CASSLEGPQETQYF

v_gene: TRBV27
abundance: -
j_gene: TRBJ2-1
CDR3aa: CASGSTMTEQFF

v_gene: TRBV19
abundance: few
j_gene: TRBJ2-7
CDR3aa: CASSMERTKQYF

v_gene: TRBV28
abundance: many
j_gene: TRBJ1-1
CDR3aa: CASSLVYEAFF

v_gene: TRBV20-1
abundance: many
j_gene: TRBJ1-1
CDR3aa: CSARDIRTALLGTEAFF

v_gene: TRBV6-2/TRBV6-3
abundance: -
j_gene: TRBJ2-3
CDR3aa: CASSEARVADTQYF

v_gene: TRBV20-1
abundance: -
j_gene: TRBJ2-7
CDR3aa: CSAERERPYEKYF

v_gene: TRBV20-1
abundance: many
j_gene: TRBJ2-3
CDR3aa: CSALLSGGTDTQYF

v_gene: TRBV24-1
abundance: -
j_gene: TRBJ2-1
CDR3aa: CATSDTGGGSYNEQFF

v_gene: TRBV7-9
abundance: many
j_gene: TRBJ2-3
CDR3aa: CASSPYGQGGPTDTQYF

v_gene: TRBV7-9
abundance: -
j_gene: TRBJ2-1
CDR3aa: CASSSSSGSGNEQFF

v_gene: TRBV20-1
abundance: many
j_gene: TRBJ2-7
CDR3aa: CSASEGTSGSYEQYF

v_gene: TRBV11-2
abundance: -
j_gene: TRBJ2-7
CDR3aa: CASSSGSGIYEQYF

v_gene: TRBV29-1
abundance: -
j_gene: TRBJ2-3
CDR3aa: CSVRTGGYPDTQYF

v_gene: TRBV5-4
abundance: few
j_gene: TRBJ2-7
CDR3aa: CASSLVGLQSYEQYF

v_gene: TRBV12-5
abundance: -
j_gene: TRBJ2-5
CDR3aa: CASGFYLRDSAGLGTQYF

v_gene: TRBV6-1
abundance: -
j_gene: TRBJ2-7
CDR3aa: CASRTRGRANEQYF

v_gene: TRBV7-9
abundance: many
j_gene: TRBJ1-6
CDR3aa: CASNFGGTRNSPLHF

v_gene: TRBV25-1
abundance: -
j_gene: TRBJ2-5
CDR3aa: CASIGGPETKYF

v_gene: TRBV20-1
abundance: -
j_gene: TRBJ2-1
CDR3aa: CSASTHAGGTYEQFF

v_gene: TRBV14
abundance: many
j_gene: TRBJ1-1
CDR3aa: CASKRLLNTEAFF

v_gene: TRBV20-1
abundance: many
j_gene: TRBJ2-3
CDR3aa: CSAISGGDTQYF

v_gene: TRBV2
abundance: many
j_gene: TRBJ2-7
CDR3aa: CASSLQGSYEQYF

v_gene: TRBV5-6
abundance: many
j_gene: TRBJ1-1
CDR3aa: CASSLRGGGTEAFF

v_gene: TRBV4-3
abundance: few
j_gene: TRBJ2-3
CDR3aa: CASSPSPTREGVSDTQYF

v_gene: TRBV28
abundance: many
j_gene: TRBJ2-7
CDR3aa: CASTLRARGEQYF

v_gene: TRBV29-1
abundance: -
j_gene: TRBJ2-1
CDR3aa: CSVGLAGGRNEQFF

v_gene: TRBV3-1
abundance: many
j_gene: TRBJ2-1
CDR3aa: CASSQGETSGRANEQFF

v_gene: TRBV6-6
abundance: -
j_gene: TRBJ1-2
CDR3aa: CASSSGQLYGDTF

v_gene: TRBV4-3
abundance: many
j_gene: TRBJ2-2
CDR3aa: CASSQEAGPNTGELFF

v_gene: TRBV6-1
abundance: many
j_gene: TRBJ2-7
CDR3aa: CASSETPGDSEQYF

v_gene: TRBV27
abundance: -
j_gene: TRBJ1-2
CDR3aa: CASSRTVSNYVYTF

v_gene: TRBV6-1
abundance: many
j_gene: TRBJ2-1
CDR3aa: CASTGGGAGGRNCHEQFF

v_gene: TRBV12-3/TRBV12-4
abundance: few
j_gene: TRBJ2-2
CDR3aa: CASTEREAGELFF

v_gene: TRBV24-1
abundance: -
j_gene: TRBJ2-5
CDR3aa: CATSSPQTGQETQYF

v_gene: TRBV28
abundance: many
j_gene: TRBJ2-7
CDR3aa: CASSLTGTYEQYF

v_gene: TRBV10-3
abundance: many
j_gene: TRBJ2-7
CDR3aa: CAISRDSYEQYF

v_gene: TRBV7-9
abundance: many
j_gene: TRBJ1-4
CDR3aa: CASSLGIGNEKLFF

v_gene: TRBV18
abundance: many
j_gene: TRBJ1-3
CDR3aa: CASSQGLSSGNTIYF

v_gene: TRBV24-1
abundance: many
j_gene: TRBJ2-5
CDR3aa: CATSDLGRQETQYF

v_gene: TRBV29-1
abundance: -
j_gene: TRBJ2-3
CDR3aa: CSVETGGGKDTQYF